The present entry profiles one TCR beta chain with its context. These data originate in a study of blood T cell repertoires in COVID-19. Across the study: Donors in Cohort 3 who had recovered were those with two negative PCRs, healthcare professional clearance, or resolution of their symptoms. There were acute and convalescent COVID-19 samples, and they came from the United States, Italy and Spain. Sample material is recorded as cDNA or gDNA derived from T cells, B-cell-depleted T cells, or PBMCs.

The trim removed 4 bases at V and 12 bases at J, leaving 24 bases unmatched. Germline values: CDR1 SGDLS, CDR2 YYNGEE. CDR3 size: 19 residues. Sequencing was performed with immunoSEQ multiplex PCR; in TCRdb, only in-frame clones are kept and a portion is missing. Of a few hundred thousand clones in the sample, 86% are singletons; the top ten hold roughly 3.2%. In assigning cohorts, the study relied on participant-reported clinical history. This sequence joins TRBV9 and TRBJ2-1; TRBD2 aligns across 11 bases. The clonotype originates from a woman in her fifties or sixties in a cohort exposed to, infected with or recovered from COVID-19 (not recorded which). The source material was PBMCs or T cells enriched from blood (not recorded which). CDR3 residues: CASSLHGTSGSPKGDGQFF. The CDR3 bases are TGTGCCAGCAGCCTTCATGGGACTAGCGGAAGCCCAAAAGGTGATGGGCAGTTCTTC.